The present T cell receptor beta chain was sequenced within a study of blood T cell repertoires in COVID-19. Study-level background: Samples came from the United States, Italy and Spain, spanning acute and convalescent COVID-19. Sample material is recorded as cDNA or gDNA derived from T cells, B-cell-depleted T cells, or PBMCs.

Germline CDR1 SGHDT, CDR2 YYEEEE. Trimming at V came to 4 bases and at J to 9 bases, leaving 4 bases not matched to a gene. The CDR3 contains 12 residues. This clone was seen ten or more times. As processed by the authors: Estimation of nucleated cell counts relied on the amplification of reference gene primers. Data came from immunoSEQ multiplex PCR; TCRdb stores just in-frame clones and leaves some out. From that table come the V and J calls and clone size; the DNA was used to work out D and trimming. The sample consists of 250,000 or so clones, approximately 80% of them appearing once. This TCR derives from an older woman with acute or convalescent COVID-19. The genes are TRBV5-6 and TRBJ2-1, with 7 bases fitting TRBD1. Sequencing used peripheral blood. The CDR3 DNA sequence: TGTGCCAGCAGCCCATACAGGGGTGAGCAGTTCTTC. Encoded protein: CASSPYRGEQFF. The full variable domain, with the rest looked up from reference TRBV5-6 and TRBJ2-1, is DAGVTQSPTHLIKTRGQQVTLRCSPKSGHDTVSWYQQALGQGPQFIFQYYEEEERQRGNFPDRFSGHQFPNYSSELNVNALLLGDSALYLCASSPYRGEQFFGPGTRLTVL.